The text below deals with one T cell receptor (beta chain). The CDR3 covers 12 residues. CDR1 and CDR2 from the germline V gene are MGHDK and SYGVNS. V was pared by 3 bases and J by 8 bases, with 10 bases between. The data originate from a study of blood T cell repertoires in COVID-19. Study-wide background: T cells, B-cell-depleted T cells, or PBMCs provided the cDNA or gDNA that served as material.

In the original processing: Reference gene primer amplification gave nucleated cell count estimates. TCRdb's table, derived via immunoSEQ multiplex PCR, lists solely in-frame clones and lacks some. That table gives V, J and clone size, and the DNA gave D and trimming. The sample lists hundreds of thousands of clones; roughly 88% were seen once. This TCR came from a woman in her seventies with COVID-19, enrolled during active disease. Sequencing was performed on peripheral blood. J is TRBJ1-2 and V is TRBV25-1; tentative D call: TRBD1 (5 bases). This chain's CDR3 is CASSETGGGYTF. In DNA form, the CDR3 reads TGTGCCAGCAGTGAGACTGGGGGGGGCTACACCTTC.